This T cell receptor beta chain was recovered during a study of blood T cells in healthy people across ages. The trim removed 4 bases at V and 13 bases at J, leaving 12 bases unmatched. The CDR3 extends over 13 amino acids. CDR1 and CDR2 from the germline V gene are SGHTA and FQGNSA. A second 7 to 11 cycle PCR used barcoded and J-beta primers. A single record per CDR3 protein comes from TCRdb applying MiXCR to the 5' RACE reads. The sample has around 700,000 distinct CDR3 sequences, 20% to 25% seen once. The data were also submitted as part of a second study, on T cells of mothers and their children. That work adds: Per mother, over 9 million TCR beta CDR3 reads were obtained; per child, approximately 3 million. It was found that thymic selection shapes TCR recombination output similarly in related and unrelated pairs.

Sample: blood. V usage is TRBV7-2 and J usage is TRBJ2-5; 7 positions match TRBD1. This sequence was found in a boy aged 5-17 years in good health. The CDR3 sequence is CASSSGTAIPRYF. The CDR3 DNA reads as TGTGCCAGCAGCTCTGGGACAGCAATTCCACGGTACTTC.